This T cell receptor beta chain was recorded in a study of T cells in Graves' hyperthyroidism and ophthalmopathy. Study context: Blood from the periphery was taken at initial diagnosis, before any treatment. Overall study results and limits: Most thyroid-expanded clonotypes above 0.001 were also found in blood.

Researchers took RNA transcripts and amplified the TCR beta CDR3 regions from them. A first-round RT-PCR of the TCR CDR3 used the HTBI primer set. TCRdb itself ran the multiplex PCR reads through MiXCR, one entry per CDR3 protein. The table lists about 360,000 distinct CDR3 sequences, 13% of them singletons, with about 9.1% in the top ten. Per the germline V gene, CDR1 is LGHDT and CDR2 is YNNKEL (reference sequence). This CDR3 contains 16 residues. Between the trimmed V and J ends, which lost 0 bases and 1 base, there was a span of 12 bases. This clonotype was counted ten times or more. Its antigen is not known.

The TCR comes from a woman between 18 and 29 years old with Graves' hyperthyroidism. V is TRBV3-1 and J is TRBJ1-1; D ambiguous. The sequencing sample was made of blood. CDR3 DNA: TGTGCCAGCAGCCAAGAAGCGGCCCTCCCGAACACTGAAGCTTTCTTT. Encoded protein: CASSQEAALPNTEAFF.